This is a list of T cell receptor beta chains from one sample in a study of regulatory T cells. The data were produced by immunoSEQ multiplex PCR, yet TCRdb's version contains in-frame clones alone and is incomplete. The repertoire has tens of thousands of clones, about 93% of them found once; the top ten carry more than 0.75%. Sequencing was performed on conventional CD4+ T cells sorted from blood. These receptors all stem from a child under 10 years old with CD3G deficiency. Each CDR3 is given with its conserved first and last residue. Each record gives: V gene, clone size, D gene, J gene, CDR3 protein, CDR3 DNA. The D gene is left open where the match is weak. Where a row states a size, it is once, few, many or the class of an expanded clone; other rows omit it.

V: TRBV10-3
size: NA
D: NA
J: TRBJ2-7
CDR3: CAIKGGPLFEQYF
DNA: TGTGCCATCAAAGGAGGTCCGCTTTTCGAGCAGTACTTC

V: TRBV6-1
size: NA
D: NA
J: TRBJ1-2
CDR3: CASSEMGRSYGYTF
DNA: TGTGCCAGCAGTGAAATGGGACGGAGCTATGGCTACACCTTC

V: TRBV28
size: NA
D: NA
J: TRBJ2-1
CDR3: CASSLYNNEQFF
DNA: TGTGCCAGCAGTTTATATAACAATGAGCAGTTCTTC

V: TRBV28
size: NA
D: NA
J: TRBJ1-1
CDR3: CASSSPQDRLNTEAFF
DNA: TGTGCCAGCAGTTCCCCCCAAGACAGATTGAACACTGAAGCTTTCTTT

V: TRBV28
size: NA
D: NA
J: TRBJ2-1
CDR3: CASSPPPSTGARWNEQFF
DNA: TGTGCCAGCAGTCCCCCCCCCTCCACGGGAGCGAGGTGGAATGAGCAGTTCTTC

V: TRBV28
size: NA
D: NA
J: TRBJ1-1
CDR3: CASSQPGTNTEAFF
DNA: TGTGCCAGCAGTCAACCCGGGACTAACACTGAAGCTTTCTTT

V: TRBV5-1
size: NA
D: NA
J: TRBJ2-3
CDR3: CASSLGIREATDTQYF
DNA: TGCGCCAGCAGCTTGGGAATTAGGGAGGCCACAGATACGCAGTATTTT

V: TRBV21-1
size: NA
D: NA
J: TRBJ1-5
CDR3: CASSARTGGNQPQHF
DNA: TGTGCCAGCAGCGCCCGGACAGGAGGGAATCAGCCCCAGCATTTT

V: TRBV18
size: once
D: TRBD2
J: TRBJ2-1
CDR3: CASSPRGTRTNEQFF
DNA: TGTGCCAGCTCACCACGGGGGACTAGAACCAATGAGCAGTTCTTC

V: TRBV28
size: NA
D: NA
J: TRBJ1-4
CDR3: CASSFRRRTGKLFF
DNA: TGTGCCAGCAGTTTCAGGCGTCGCACTGGCAAACTGTTTTTT

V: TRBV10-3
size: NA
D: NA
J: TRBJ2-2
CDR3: CAIKEHWGSGELFF
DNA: TGTGCCATCAAGGAACACTGGGGTTCCGGGGAGCTGTTTTTT

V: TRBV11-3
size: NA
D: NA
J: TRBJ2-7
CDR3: CASSLGGQAPFSYEQYF
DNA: TGTGCCAGCAGCTTAGGGGGGCAGGCACCCTTCTCCTACGAGCAGTACTTC

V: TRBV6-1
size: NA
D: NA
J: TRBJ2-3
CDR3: CASSEAGAGIGTQYF
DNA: TGTGCCAGCAGTGAAGCTGGTGCGGGAATTGGTACGCAGTATTTT

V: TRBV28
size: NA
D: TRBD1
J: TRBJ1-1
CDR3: CASSFWDSHEAFF
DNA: TGTGCCAGCAGTTTTTGGGACAGCCATGAAGCTTTCTTT

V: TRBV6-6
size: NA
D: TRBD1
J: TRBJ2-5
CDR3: CASRPGQGYSETQYF
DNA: TGTGCCAGCAGGCCGGGACAGGGGTATTCGGAGACCCAGTACTTC

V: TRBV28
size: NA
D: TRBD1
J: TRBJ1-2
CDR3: CASSPGTGDHYGYTF
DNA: TGTGCCAGCAGCCCCGGGACAGGGGATCACTATGGCTACACCTTC

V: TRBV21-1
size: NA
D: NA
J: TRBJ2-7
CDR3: CASSNSGQGRSSYEQYF
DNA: TGTGCCAGCAGCAATTCGGGACAGGGAAGGAGCTCCTACGAGCAGTACTTC

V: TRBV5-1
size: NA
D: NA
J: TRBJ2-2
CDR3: CASSLVGTGELFF
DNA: TGCGCCAGCAGCTTGGTGGGCACCGGGGAGCTGTTTTTT

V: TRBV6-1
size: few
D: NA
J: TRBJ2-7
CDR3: CASSFQGTGSYEQYF
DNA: TGTGCCAGCAGTTTCCAGGGGACCGGCTCCTACGAGCAGTACTTC

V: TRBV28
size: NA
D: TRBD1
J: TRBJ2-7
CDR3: CASSWGDRGSNEQYF
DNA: TGTGCCAGCAGCTGGGGGGACAGGGGATCCAACGAGCAGTACTTC

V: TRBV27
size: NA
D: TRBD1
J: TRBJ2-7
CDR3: CASSLKGQGAYEQYF
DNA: TGTGCCAGCAGTTTAAAAGGACAGGGAGCCTACGAGCAGTACTTC

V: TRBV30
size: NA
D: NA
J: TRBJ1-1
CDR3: CAWSPGKSEAFF
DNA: TGTGCCTGGAGTCCTGGGAAGTCTGAAGCTTTCTTT

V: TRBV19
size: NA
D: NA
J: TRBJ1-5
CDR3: CASSKGIRNQPQHF
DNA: TGTGCCAGTAGTAAGGGGATAAGAAATCAGCCCCAGCATTTT

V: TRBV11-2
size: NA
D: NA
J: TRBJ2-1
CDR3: CASSLVQGGTENGEFF
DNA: TGTGCCAGCAGCTTAGTTCAAGGGGGGACAGAAAATGGGGAGTTCTTC

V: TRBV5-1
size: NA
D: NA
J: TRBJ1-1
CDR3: CASSLTGYNTEAFF
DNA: TGCGCCAGCAGCCTCACAGGGTACAACACTGAAGCTTTCTTT

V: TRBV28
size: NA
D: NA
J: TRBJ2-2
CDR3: CASSPSIPYTGELFF
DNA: TGTGCCAGCAGTCCCTCCATACCCTACACCGGGGAGCTGTTTTTT

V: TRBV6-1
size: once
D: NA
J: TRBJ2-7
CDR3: CASSLKALLEQYF
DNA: TGTGCCAGCAGTCTAAAGGCCCTACTGGAGCAGTACTTC

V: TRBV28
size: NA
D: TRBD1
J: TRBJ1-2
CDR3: CASSPVDRNYGYTF
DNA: TGTGCCAGCAGTCCGGTGGACAGGAACTATGGCTACACCTTC

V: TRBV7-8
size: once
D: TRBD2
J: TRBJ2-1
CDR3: CATASGGSRVDEQFF
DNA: TGTGCCACGGCCTCTGGCGGGAGTAGAGTCGATGAGCAGTTCTTC